The 21 T cell receptor beta chains below were found in one sample sequenced in a study of blood T cell repertoires in COVID-19. Sequenced by immunoSEQ multiplex PCR; TCRdb stores in-frame clones only, minus some. The table includes about 42,000 clones, around 85% detected once. The sequencing input was peripheral blood. Receptors originate from a human donor in a cohort sampled during active COVID-19.

In its sample, this clone was seen once. CDR3: CASSQAFQETQYF. In DNA form, the CDR3 reads TGCGCCAGCAGCCAGGCCTTCCAAGAGACCCAGTACTTC. This chain links TRBV4-3 with TRBJ2-5; D gene unclear. Germline CDR1 and CDR2: LGHNA and YSLEER. Trimming stripped 3 bases from V and 1 base from J, with 6 bases between. The CDR3 is 13 amino acids.

The chain carries TRBV6-5 and TRBJ2-7; 9 nucleotides align to TRBD2. Germline CDR1 and CDR2: MNHEY and SVGAGI. With V trimmed by 2 bases and J by 4 bases, 3 bases remained unmatched. This CDR3 is 14 amino acids long. CDR3 sequence: CASSYSGGPYEQYF. In DNA, the CDR3 is TGTGCCAGCAGTTACAGCGGGGGGCCTTACGAGCAGTACTTC.

The chain recombines TRBV19 with TRBJ2-2; no clear D. The CDR3 runs to 12 residues. Trimming removed 7 bases from V and 6 bases from J, with 9 bases in between. Germline CDR1 LNHDA, CDR2 SQIVND (reference sequence). The CDR3 nucleotides are TGTGCCAGTAACCAGGCCCCCGGGGAGCTGTTTTTT. Amino acids: CASNQAPGELFF.

This chain uses TRBV6-2 or TRBV6-3 with TRBJ1-3, with 8 bases fitting TRBD1. The CDR3 extends over 20 amino acids. Trimming cost V 6 bases and J 0 bases; bases outside gene matches: 19. Germline CDR1 reads MNHEY; CDR2 reads SVGEGT. The CDR3 nucleotides are TGTGCCAGCAGCCTCCTTTTCCGCGGGACAGGCCCGATCTCTGGAAACACCATATATTTT. This gives the protein CASSLLFRGTGPISGNTIYF.

This clone was recorded only once. This rearrangement joins TRBV28 to TRBJ2-7, with D possibly being TRBD2 (5 bases). This CDR3 has 14 residues. Trimming shortened V by 5 bases and J by 4 bases, and 15 bases separated the two germline ends. Per the germline V gene, CDR1 is MDHEN and CDR2 is SYDVKM. CDR3 loop: CASSINGEWYEQYF. The CDR3 DNA reads TGTGCCAGCAGTATAAACGGGGAATGGTACGAGCAGTACTTC.

The CDR3 sequence is CASTPSRGGTDTQYF. DNA for the CDR3: TGTGCCAGCACCCCCAGTCGGGGGGGCACAGATACGCAGTATTTT. The chain combines TRBV19 with TRBJ2-3, with 7 bases matching TRBD2. Germline assignment: CDR1 LNHDA and CDR2 SQIVND (reference sequence). CDR3 size: 15 residues. Trimming took 9 bases from V and 1 from J; bases not matched to a gene: 10.

This chain uses TRBV7-9 with TRBJ2-2; the match to TRBD2 covers 7 bases. Germline loops: CDR1 SEHNR, CDR2 FQNEAQ (reference sequence). V shed 3 bases and J 3 bases; nucleotides not matched to a gene: 4. The CDR3 consists of 15 residues. The chain's CDR3 is CASSLGGIDTGELFF. DNA for the CDR3: TGTGCCAGCAGCTTGGGAGGGATCGACACCGGGGAGCTGTTTTTT. Combining the CDR3 with reference TRBV7-9 and TRBJ2-2 gives the whole variable domain DTGVSQNPRHKITKRGQNVTFRCDPISEHNRLYWYRQTLGQGPEFLTYFQNEAQLEKSRLLSDRFSAERPKGSFSTLEIQRTEQGDSAMYLCASSLGGIDTGELFFGEGSRLTVL.

V is TRBV3-1 (or the pseudogene TRBV3-2) and J is TRBJ2-7, with 9 bases identical to TRBD1. Germline V gene data show CDR1 as LGHDT and CDR2 as YNNKEL (reference sequence). Unmatched junction bases numbered 3, after V lost 0 bases and J lost 3 bases. This CDR3 has 15 amino acids. The CDR3 sequence is CASSQDGTGIYEQYF. The DNA of the CDR3 is TGTGCCAGCAGCCAAGATGGGACAGGGATCTACGAGCAGTACTTC.

This sequence joins TRBV9 and TRBJ2-5, with 8 nucleotides matching TRBD2. J lost 5 bases, V lost 0 bases, and 6 bases had no gene match. This CDR3 spans 15 amino acids. The germline gives CDR1 SGDLS, CDR2 YYNGEE. Here the CDR3 reads CASSVVGGAGETQYF. The DNA for the CDR3 is TGTGCCAGCAGCGTAGTCGGGGGGGCCGGGGAGACCCAGTACTTC.

The chain carries TRBV28 and TRBJ1-3; weak D call: TRBD1 (5 bases). Germline CDR1 is MDHEN and CDR2 is SYDVKM. Trimming left V 5 bases short and J 4 bases short, with 12 bases between. This CDR3 spans 14 amino acids. DNA of the CDR3: TGTGCCAGCAGTCTCACAGGTCCCGGAAACACCATATATTTT. This gives the protein CASSLTGPGNTIYF.

This rearrangement joins TRBV3-1 (or the pseudogene TRBV3-2) to TRBJ2-7; possible D gene TRBD1, 5 bases. The germline gives CDR1 LGHDT, CDR2 YNNKEL (reference sequence). CDR3 length: 15 residues. The V end lost 0 bases, the J end lost 0 bases, and 9 bases lay between the germline ends. This chain's CDR3 is CASSQDGHRSYEQYF. The CDR3 DNA is TGTGCCAGCAGCCAAGATGGACACCGCTCCTACGAGCAGTACTTC.

J is TRBJ1-5 and V is TRBV15; D gene unclear. Germline V CDR1 and CDR2: LNHNV, YYDKDF (reference sequence). The CDR3 consists of 13 residues. Trimming cost V 0 bases and J 4 bases, with 4 bases left between them. CDR3 sequence (DNA): TGTGCCACCAGCAGAGAACGGAATCAGCCCCAGCATTTT. It specifies CATSRERNQPQHF.

The genes are TRBV2 and TRBJ2-7, with D possibly TRBD1 on 5 matching bases. Trimming removed 4 bases at V and 9 bases at J, with 10 bases between. Germline values: CDR1 SNHLY, CDR2 FYNNEI. The CDR3 is made up of 11 amino acids. CDR3: CASSVGQGQYF. CDR3 nucleotide sequence: TGTGCCAGCAGTGTCGGGCAGGGGCAGTACTTC.

The V gene is TRBV18, the J gene TRBJ1-1; a possible D gene is TRBD1 (6 bases). Trimming took off 6 bases at V and 1 base at J, with 9 bases between the two ends. The CDR3 is 13 residues long. Germline V gene lookup returns CDR1 KGHSH and CDR2 LQKENI. CDR3 sequence: CASSQGQNTEAFF. The DNA for the CDR3 is TGTGCCAGCTCCCAGGGACAGAACACTGAAGCTTTCTTT.

The chain uses TRBV15 and TRBJ1-2, with unresolved D. CDR1 is LNHNV and CDR2 is YYDKDF in the germline V gene (reference sequence). This CDR3 is built from 14 residues. V was shortened by 1 base and J by 4 bases, with 10 bases between the two germline ends. CDR3 protein: CATSRVRDTYGYTF. The DNA for the CDR3 is TGTGCCACCAGCAGAGTAAGAGACACCTATGGCTACACCTTC. Variable domain in full (rest from reference TRBV15 and TRBJ1-2): DAMVIQNPRYQVTQFGKPVTLSCSQTLNHNVMYWYQQKSSQAPKLLFHYYDKDFNNEADTPDNFQSRRPNTSFCFLDIRSPGLGDTAMYLCATSRVRDTYGYTFGSGTRLTVV.

This rearrangement joins TRBV6-5 to TRBJ1-1, with a possible D match to TRBD1 (5 bases). The CDR3 runs 12 residues. The V and J ends lost 5 bases and 1 base respectively, with 5 bases between them. CDR1 is MNHEY and CDR2 is SVGAGI in the germline V gene. The CDR3, as DNA: TGTGCCAGCAGTACAGGGAACACTGAAGCTTTCTTT. Its translation: CASSTGNTEAFF.

V and J are TRBV6-5 and TRBJ1-1; possibly TRBD1 for D (5 bases). V lost 0 bases and J lost 3, with 11 bases in between. Germline values: CDR1 MNHEY, CDR2 SVGAGI. CDR3 length: 15 amino acids. CDR3 bases: TGTGCCAGCAGTTACTCAGGGGTGGGTGACACTGAAGCTTTCTTT. As protein: CASSYSGVGDTEAFF.

The rearrangement uses TRBV5-4 and TRBJ2-5, with D unresolved. The CDR3 contains 14 residues. The V end lost 0 bases, the J end lost 3 bases, and 9 bases lay between the germline ends. Germline V gene sequence: CDR1 SGHNT, CDR2 YYREEE (reference sequence). The CDR3 is CASSLGQTEETQYF. CDR3 in DNA: TGTGCCAGCAGCTTGGGGCAAACAGAAGAGACCCAGTACTTC.

V usage is TRBV30 and J usage is TRBJ2-1; 8 nucleotides agree with TRBD2. The V gene's germline CDR1 is GTSNPN and CDR2 SVGIG (reference sequence). This CDR3 comprises 14 residues. The J segment lost 6 bases and the V segment lost 2 bases, leaving 6 bases of the junction unmatched. CDR3 in DNA: TGTGCCTGGAGTCGGGGGGGGAGGCTCAATGAGCAGTTCTTC. Translation gives CAWSRGGRLNEQFF.

J is TRBJ2-5 and V is TRBV6-6, with a tentative D call TRBD1 (6 bases). Per the germline V gene, CDR1 is MNHNY and CDR2 is SVGAGI (reference sequence). The CDR3 consists of 14 residues. Trimming cost V 6 bases and J 4 bases, with 15 bases left between them. As DNA, the CDR3 is TGTGCCAGCAGAGAAACAGGGATTCGAGAGACCCAGTACTTC. This translates into CASRETGIRETQYF.

The V call is TRBV9, the J call TRBJ2-3; 7 nucleotides line up with TRBD1. CDR1 is SGDLS, CDR2 YYNGEE, per germline. The CDR3 length is 16 residues. V trimming: 0 bases; J trimming: 0 bases; junction bases outside the gene matches: 4. CDR3 sequence reads: CASSVGQGPSTDTQYF. In DNA form, the CDR3 reads TGTGCCAGCAGCGTAGGACAGGGACCGAGCACAGATACGCAGTATTTT.